This passage covers 9 T cell receptor beta chains from one sample sequenced in a study of blood T cell repertoires in COVID-19. Measured with immunoSEQ multiplex PCR; TCRdb has only the in-frame clones, and not every one. The table records some 33,000 clones, about 91% of them present only once. The source material was peripheral blood. The origin of the receptors is a human donor in a cohort sampled during active COVID-19.

The gene calls are TRBV12-3 or TRBV12-4 and TRBJ2-3; D might be TRBD2 (6 bases). The V gene lost 3 bases and the J gene lost 5 bases, with 6 bases spanning the gap. This CDR3 comprises 12 residues. CDR3 in amino acids: CASSFGGDTQYF. Written as DNA, the CDR3 is TGTGCCAGCAGTTTCGGGGGAGATACGCAGTATTTT.

CDR3 nucleotide sequence: TGCGCCAGCAGCTCCAATTACAGAGGCTACACCTTC. Its protein is CASSSNYRGYTF. The gene calls are TRBV5-1 and TRBJ1-2, with D unclear. Germline V gives CDR1 SGHRS, CDR2 YFSETQ. Trimming shortened V by 3 bases and J by 8 bases, and 11 bases separated the two germline ends. The CDR3 sequence is 12 residues long. Based on the CDR3 plus reference TRBV5-1 and TRBJ1-2, the full variable domain is KAGVTQTPRYLIKTRGQQVTLSCSPISGHRSVSWYQQTPGQGLQFLFEYFSETQRNKGNFPGRFSGRQFSNSRSEMNVSTLELGDSALYLCASSSNYRGYTFGSGTRLTVV.

This chain joins TRBV18 and TRBJ1-1, with a possible D match to TRBD1 (6 bases). V lost 5 bases and J lost 1, with 11 bases in between. Per the germline V gene, CDR1 is KGHSH and CDR2 is LQKENI. CDR3 length equals 14 residues. The CDR3 sequence is CASSSQGTNTEAFF. The CDR3, as DNA: TGTGCCAGCTCATCCCAGGGGACGAACACTGAAGCTTTCTTT.

The J gene is TRBJ2-3, the V gene TRBV27; 10 positions match TRBD2. The junction had 11 bases not matched to a gene; V was cut back by 5 bases and J by 0 bases. Germline V gene data show CDR1 as MNHEY and CDR2 as SMNVEV (reference sequence). There are 18 residues in the CDR3. The CDR3 here is CASSPQLAGQISTDTQYF. Here the CDR3 DNA reads TGTGCCAGCAGTCCGCAACTAGCGGGGCAGATAAGCACAGATACGCAGTATTTT.

The rearrangement links TRBV19 to TRBJ1-2, with 11 bases matching TRBD1. The length of the CDR3 is 14 residues. Unmatched junction bases numbered 0, after V lost 4 bases and J lost 2 bases. The germline V gene encodes CDR1 LNHDA and CDR2 SQIVND (reference sequence). CDR3 loop: CASSRDRGNYGYTF. The CDR3 region has the DNA TGTGCCAGTAGTAGGGACAGGGGGAACTATGGCTACACCTTC.

The gene calls are TRBV5-4 and TRBJ2-3; D is perhaps TRBD1 (5 bases). CDR3 size: 16 residues. V lost 0 bases to trimming and J lost 1 base, with 12 bases between them. In germline, CDR1 is SGHNT, CDR2 YYREEE (reference sequence). The CDR3 DNA reads TGTGCCAGCAGCTTGGGACAGTTGACAGGCACAGATACGCAGTATTTT. Residues: CASSLGQLTGTDTQYF.

The gene calls are TRBV19 and TRBJ1-1; 9 positions match TRBD1. The germline gives CDR1 LNHDA, CDR2 SQIVND (reference sequence). Germline trimming cut 6 bases from V and 6 bases from J; bases unmatched to any gene: 8. The CDR3 runs 14 residues. CDR3 bases: TGTGCCAGTAGATCGACAGGGGGGGTCTCTGAAGCTTTCTTT. Translated, it gives CASRSTGGVSEAFF.

J is TRBJ1-1 and V is TRBV7-9, with TRBD1 matching 11 bases. Unmatched junction bases numbered 8, after V lost 4 bases and J lost 4 bases. The CDR3 has 16 residues. Germline V CDR1 and CDR2: SEHNR, FQNEAQ (reference sequence). Here the CDR3 reads CASSSAIGQGATEAFF. For the CDR3, the DNA is TGTGCCAGCAGCTCAGCGATAGGACAGGGGGCCACTGAAGCTTTCTTT.

This sequence joins TRBV19 and TRBJ1-5; D might be TRBD1 (5 bases). The CDR3 runs 14 residues. Germline CDR1 and CDR2: LNHDA and SQIVND (reference sequence). Trimming removed 3 bases from V and 3 bases from J, with 9 bases in between. The CDR3 DNA reads TGTGCCAGTAGTATTGGGGCACTCAATCAGCCCCAGCATTTT. Protein sequence: CASSIGALNQPQHF. Combining the CDR3 with reference TRBV19 and TRBJ1-5 gives the whole variable domain DGGITQSPKYLFRKEGQNVTLSCEQNLNHDAMYWYRQDPGQGLRLIYYSQIVNDFQKGDIAEGYSVSREKKESFPLTVTSAQKNPTAFYLCASSIGALNQPQHFGDGTRLSIL.